This T cell receptor (beta chain) originates from a study of blood T cells in healthy people across ages. The wider study: Capture via template switching afforded approximately one barcoded beta molecule per two T cells.

The trim removed 7 bases at V and 0 bases at J, leaving 5 bases unmatched. The CDR3 is 15 residues long. PCR was performed a second time for about 6 to 11 cycles using a sample-barcoded 5' primer and a J-beta primer mix. TCRdb analysed the 5' RACE reads with MiXCR anew, one entry per CDR3 protein. The sample records about 1,000,000 distinct CDR3 sequences, roughly 45% being singletons. This clonotype was seen a few times. Sequencing input: blood. The TCR comes from a woman aged 60 to 75 in good health. The J gene is TRBJ2-3, the V gene TRBV12-3 or TRBV12-4, with 9 bases that match TRBD1. As DNA, the CDR3 is TGTGCCAGCACCCAGGGGACAGGGAGCACAGATACGCAGTATTTT. Translation: CASTQGTGSTDTQYF.